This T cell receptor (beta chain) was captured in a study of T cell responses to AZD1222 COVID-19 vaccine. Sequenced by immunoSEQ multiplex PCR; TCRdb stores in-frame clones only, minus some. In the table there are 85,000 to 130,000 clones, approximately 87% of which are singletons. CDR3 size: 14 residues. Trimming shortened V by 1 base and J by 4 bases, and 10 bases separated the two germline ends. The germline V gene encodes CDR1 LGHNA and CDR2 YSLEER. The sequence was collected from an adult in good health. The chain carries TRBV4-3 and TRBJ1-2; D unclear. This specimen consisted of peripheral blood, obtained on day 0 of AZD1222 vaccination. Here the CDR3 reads CASSQGVSSYGYTF. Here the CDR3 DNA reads TGCGCCAGCAGCCAAGGGGTCTCGTCCTATGGCTACACCTTC.